The source of this T cell receptor beta chain is a study of graft-versus-host responses after intestinal transplantation. CDR3 length: 15 amino acids. V shed 6 bases, J shed 1 base, and the junction held 7 bases outside the gene matches. Per germline, CDR1 SNHLY and CDR2 FYNNEI. Study-wide points: High graft-versus-host to host-versus-graft T cell clonal ratios marked allografts of patients with graft-donor macrochimerism.

Turning to this clone: The antigen is not known.

Measured with immunoSEQ multiplex PCR; TCRdb has only the in-frame clones, and not every one. The sample includes about 70,000 clones, 85% to 90% of them seen just once. This TCR derives from a human donor who was the organ donor for an intestinal transplant. The gene calls are TRBV2 and TRBJ2-3; 7 positions agree with TRBD1. The sample was unstimulated CD8+ T cells sorted from spleen or lymph node cells, taken before transplant. The CDR3 DNA reads as TGTGCCAGCAGGATCAGACAGGGTCGCACAGATACGCAGTATTTT. It is translated as CASRIRQGRTDTQYF.